The present T cell receptor beta chain was sequenced within a study of blood T cell repertoires in COVID-19 (TCRdb year 2020). Describing the broader study: Collaborator samples came from the United States, Italy and Spain and covered acute and convalescent phases of COVID-19. HLA class I and class II types, where available, came from metadata supplied by the sample provider rather than from assay-based typing. The dataset comprised deeply sampled blood TCRbeta repertoires from subjects exposed to, actively infected with, or recovered from COVID-19. The samples were drawn from two sources: the first 160 participants of the ongoing ImmuneRACE study, and 1,200 or so subjects contributed by 6 global collaborators. Sample metadata almost always included a de-identified subject ID, COVID-19 status, age in years and sex. The prospective study material was composed of cDNA or gDNA derived from T cells, B-cell-depleted T cells, or PBMCs. The repertoires were released in a freely available public database meant as a resource for research on the immune response to SARS-CoV-2.

Points on this clone: It has no known antigen specificity. Base qualities were left out, and no much larger clone turns up one base away.

A second Seattle source provided samples from volunteer blood donors who had recovered from COVID-19. Collaborating institutions collected whole blood in K2EDTA tubes following their own protocols. For TCRbeta analysis, collaborator samples were shipped as frozen whole blood, as isolated PBMCs, or as DNA extracted from either sample type. Trimming takes 2 bases from V and 10 bases from J, and the germline ends sit 14 bases apart. Based on the germline V gene, the CDR1 and CDR2 sequences are MNHEY and SVGAGI. Spanning cysteine to phenylalanine, the CDR3 consists of 13 amino acids. Only the CDR3 DNA stays, 39 bases, in frame from base 1. The paper's findings and limits, for the study overall: How much clinical and demographic metadata was included differed by source and by participant, and the metadata was provided uncurated.

TCRbeta CDR3 regions were amplified from genomic DNA using the immunoSEQ Assay, a bias-controlled multiplex PCR. Processing in the source paper ran as follows. The number of nucleated cells in each sample was estimated from the amplification of reference gene primers within the assay. Sequence reads were collapsed and filtered to measure the absolute abundance of every unique TCRbeta CDR3 rearrangement. For each sample, productive Simpson clonality was calculated as the square root of Simpson's diversity index across productive rearrangements. Held by TCRdb, this immuneACCESS table contains in-frame sequences only and omits some clones. Under half of the omission traces to an unresolved V gene where checked; the cause of the rest is unknown. The V and J calls and clone size come from that table; D and trimming were worked out from the DNA. This sample lists about 200,000 clones; roughly 89% were detected once. Under 7.5% of the sample belongs to the ten largest clones.

The receptor chain draws on TRBV6-5 and TRBJ1-1, with no confidently assigned D gene. This receptor was identified in a man aged 55 to 70 who had recovered from COVID-19. Sample: peripheral blood. The DNA reads TGTGCCAGCAGTTACCGAGCACCCAGGATAGCTTTCTTT. Its translation reads: CASSYRAPRIAFF.